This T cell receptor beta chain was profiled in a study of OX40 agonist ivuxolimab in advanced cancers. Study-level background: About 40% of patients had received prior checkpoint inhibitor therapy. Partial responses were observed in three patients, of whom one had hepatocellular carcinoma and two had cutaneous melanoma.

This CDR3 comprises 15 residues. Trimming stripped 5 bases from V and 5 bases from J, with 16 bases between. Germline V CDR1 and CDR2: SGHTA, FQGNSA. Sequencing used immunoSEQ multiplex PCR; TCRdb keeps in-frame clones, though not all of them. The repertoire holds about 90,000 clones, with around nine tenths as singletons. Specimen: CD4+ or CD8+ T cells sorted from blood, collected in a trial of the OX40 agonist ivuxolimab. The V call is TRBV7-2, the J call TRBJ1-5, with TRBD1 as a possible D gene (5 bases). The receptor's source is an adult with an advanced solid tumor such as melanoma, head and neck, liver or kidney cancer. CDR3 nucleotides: TGTGCCAGCAGCCTTAGGCAGGGAGGGGATCAGCCCCAGCATTTT. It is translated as CASSLRQGGDQPQHF.